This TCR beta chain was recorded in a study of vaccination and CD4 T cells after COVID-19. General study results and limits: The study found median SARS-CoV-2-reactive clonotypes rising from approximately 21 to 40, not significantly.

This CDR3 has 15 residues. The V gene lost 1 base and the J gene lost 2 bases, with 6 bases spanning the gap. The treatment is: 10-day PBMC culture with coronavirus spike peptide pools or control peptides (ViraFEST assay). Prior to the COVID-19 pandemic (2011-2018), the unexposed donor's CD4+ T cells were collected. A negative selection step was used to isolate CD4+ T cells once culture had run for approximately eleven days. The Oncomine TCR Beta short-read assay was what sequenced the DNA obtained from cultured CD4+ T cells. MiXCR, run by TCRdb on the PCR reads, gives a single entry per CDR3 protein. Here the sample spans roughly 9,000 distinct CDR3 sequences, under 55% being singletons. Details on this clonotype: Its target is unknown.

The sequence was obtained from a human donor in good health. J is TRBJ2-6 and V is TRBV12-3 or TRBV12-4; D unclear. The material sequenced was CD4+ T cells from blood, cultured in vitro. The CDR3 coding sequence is TGTGCCAGCAGTTTAGAGGGTCCTGGGGCCAACGTCCTGACTTTC. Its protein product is CASSLEGPGANVLTF.